This passage covers 15 T cell receptor beta chains from one sample sequenced in a study of T cell changes during pregnancy in multiple sclerosis. Assay: immunoSEQ multiplex PCR; the TCRdb copy retains only in-frame clones and omits some. In the table there are roughly 36,000 clones, about nine tenths of which are singletons. This sample comprised peripheral blood, obtained in the second trimester of pregnancy. These receptors were taken from a female donor in good health, enrolled as a control in a pregnancy study.

The gene calls are TRBV6-5 and TRBJ2-4; D is unclear. There are 13 residues in the CDR3. The ends were cut back, 8 bases at V and 9 bases at J, with 17 bases in the middle. Per germline, CDR1 MNHEY and CDR2 SVGAGI. CDR3 in amino acids: CASASLPETIQYF. Here the CDR3 DNA reads TGTGCCAGCGCCTCCCTCCCGGAGACCATTCAGTACTTC.

This chain uses TRBV6-1 with TRBJ1-5; the match to TRBD1 covers 11 bases. Per the germline V gene, CDR1 is MNHNS and CDR2 is SASEGT. This CDR3 comprises 15 residues. With 1 base clipped from V and 10 bases from J, the junction kept 6 bases outside the gene matches. The CDR3 loop is CASSEVGTGGSPQHF. CDR3 coding DNA: TGTGCCAGCAGTGAAGTGGGGACAGGGGGGAGCCCCCAGCATTTT.

The chain combines TRBV5-1 with TRBJ1-1; 9 bases fit TRBD1. The CDR3 contains 14 residues. CDR1 and CDR2 from the germline V gene are SGHRS and YFSETQ. V dropped 4 bases and J dropped 4; count of bases not matched to a gene: 5. CDR3 nucleotides: TGCGCCAGCAGCGCGGGACAGGGCCTCACTGAAGCTTTCTTT. This encodes CASSAGQGLTEAFF.

There are a few counts of this clone. The chain recombines TRBV7-9 with TRBJ1-1; 7 positions match TRBD1. Germline CDR1 SEHNR, CDR2 FQNEAQ (reference sequence). The CDR3 is 16 amino acids. V shed 3 bases and J 2 bases; nucleotides not matched to a gene: 9. In nucleotides, the CDR3 is TGTGCCAGCAGCTTCGGGCAGGGGGGAGTAAACACTGAAGCTTTCTTT. Residues: CASSFGQGGVNTEAFF. Full variable domain (missing parts from reference TRBV7-9 and TRBJ1-1): DTGVSQNPRHKITKRGQNVTFRCDPISEHNRLYWYRQTLGQGPEFLTYFQNEAQLEKSRLLSDRFSAERPKGSFSTLEIQRTEQGDSAMYLCASSFGQGGVNTEAFFGQGTRLTVV.

In this sample, this clone turned up once. The chain has TRBV27 and TRBJ2-7; D unclear. The CDR3 has 13 residues. Trimming pared 3 bases from V and 0 bases from J, leaving 6 bases between. Germline V gene lookup returns CDR1 MNHEY and CDR2 SMNVEV (reference sequence). CDR3 sequence: CASSFASSYEQYF. Written as DNA, the CDR3 is TGTGCCAGCAGTTTCGCTAGCTCCTACGAGCAGTACTTC.

The chain is built from TRBV7-9 and TRBJ2-1; 16 positions match TRBD2. Germline values: CDR1 SEHNR, CDR2 FQNEAQ (reference sequence). This CDR3 comprises 17 residues. The junction had 8 bases not matched to a gene; V was cut back by 5 bases and J by 7 bases. The CDR3 sequence is CASSQGLAGGPGNEQFF. CDR3 nucleotide sequence: TGTGCCAGCAGCCAGGGACTAGCGGGGGGGCCGGGTAATGAGCAGTTCTTC. The full variable domain, its missing parts supplied by reference TRBV7-9 and TRBJ2-1, is DTGVSQNPRHKITKRGQNVTFRCDPISEHNRLYWYRQTLGQGPEFLTYFQNEAQLEKSRLLSDRFSAERPKGSFSTLEIQRTEQGDSAMYLCASSQGLAGGPGNEQFFGPGTRLTVL.

The chain couples TRBV4-3 to TRBJ1-2, with TRBD1 matching 7 bases. Germline V gives CDR1 LGHNA, CDR2 YSLEER. This CDR3 region has 15 residues. J lost 4 bases, V lost 3 bases, and 8 bases had no gene match. In nucleotides, the CDR3 is TGCGCCAGCAGCCATTCGACAGGGCTAAGCTATGGCTACACCTTC. Translated, it gives CASSHSTGLSYGYTF.

The chain combines TRBV10-3 with TRBJ2-5; 8 bases agree with TRBD2. CDR1 is ENHRY, CDR2 SYGVKD, per germline. Trimming took 3 bases from V and 3 from J; bases not matched to a gene: 3. This CDR3 contains 14 residues. The CDR3 sequence: CAISEGTREETQYF. CDR3 DNA: TGTGCCATCAGTGAAGGGACTAGAGAAGAGACCCAGTACTTC.

This clone came up once. The V and J genes are TRBV7-8 and TRBJ1-2; 7 positions match TRBD1. CDR1 is SGHVS and CDR2 is FQNEAQ in the germline V gene. CDR3 length: 14 residues. V shed 4 bases, J shed 8 bases, and the junction held 10 bases outside the gene matches. The CDR3 is CASSSYGQGDGYTF. DNA for the CDR3: TGTGCCAGCAGCTCGTATGGGCAGGGGGACGGCTACACCTTC.

The chain employs TRBV10-3 and TRBJ2-2; D is possibly TRBD2 (5 bases). The CDR3 has 15 residues. CDR1 and CDR2 from the germline V gene are ENHRY and SYGVKD. V was trimmed by 1 base and J by 4 bases, leaving 10 bases between them. The CDR3 sequence: CAISEFPSPTGELFF. The CDR3 DNA reads as TGTGCCATCAGTGAGTTCCCTAGCCCCACCGGGGAGCTGTTTTTT.

This rearrangement joins TRBV6-4 to TRBJ2-5; D is uncertain. Judging by the DNA end, TRBJ2-7 fits better; the J call may be wrong. The germline gives CDR1 MRHNA, CDR2 SNTAGT. The CDR3 sequence is 18 residues long. The CDR3 nucleotides are TGTGCCAGCAACTCTTCCCGGAGAGGCGGCCGCTGCACCTACGAGCAGTACTTC. Its protein is CASNSSRRGGRCTYEQYF.

DNA for the CDR3: TGTGCCAGCAGCTCGGGGACTAGCGGGTCCTCTGGGGCCAACGTCCTGACTTTC. The encoded protein is CASSSGTSGSSGANVLTF. The rearrangement joins TRBV9 to TRBJ2-6; 12 positions match TRBD2. The CDR3 has 18 amino acids. Germline V gene sequence: CDR1 SGDLS, CDR2 YYNGEE. With 4 bases clipped from V and 0 bases from J, the junction kept 5 bases outside the gene matches.

The chain uses TRBV10-1 and TRBJ1-1; D gene unclear. The germline CDR1 and CDR2 sequences are WNHNN and SYGVQD (reference sequence). This CDR3 is 14 amino acids long. Trimming cost V 4 bases and J 4 bases, with 13 bases left between them. The CDR3 DNA is TGCGCCAGCAGTGTGGCACCTGGGAGCACTGAAGCTTTCTTT. It yields the protein CASSVAPGSTEAFF.

The chain is built from TRBV21-1 and TRBJ2-1; the table's D gene call, TRBD2, was not cross checked with the DNA. TRBV21-1 constitutes a pseudogene. CDR3 size: 19 residues. The CDR3 here is CASSRYLRGSGCSYNEQFF. The CDR3 DNA follows: TGTGCCAGCAGCAGATACTTAAGGGGTAGCGGGTGCTCCTACAATGAGCAGTTCTTC.

The chain uses TRBV5-1 and TRBJ2-7, with 7 positions matching TRBD1. This CDR3 spans 15 amino acids. V lost 3 bases to trimming and J lost 2 bases; unmatched junction nucleotides: 8. Germline V lookup: CDR1 SGHRS, CDR2 YFSETQ. The CDR3 bases are TGCGCCAGCAGCTACGACAGGGCTTTGCCCTACGAGCAGTACTTC. Its translation: CASSYDRALPYEQYF.